This T cell receptor beta chain was sequenced in a study of post-analysis software for immune sequencing data. Study-wide context: As for disease course, relapsing-remitting, secondary progressive and progressive-relapsing multiple sclerosis were all included. Study-level results: For normalized Chao1 diversity, multiple sclerosis patients scored significantly lower than controls did. TRBV segments more frequent in patients than in controls numbered several and included TRBV5-6, TRBV5-1 and TRBV20-1. Strong co-clustering by F measure linked samples that shared a preparation batch.

cDNA libraries for TCR beta contained unique molecular identifiers. When about 0.95 to 10 million T cells were used, they gave some 540,000 cDNA molecules. TCRdb re-called the PCR reads with MiXCR, one entry per CDR3 protein. Among about 260,000 distinct CDR3 sequences listed, around 34% were seen once. The CDR3 sequence is 13 residues long. With 5 bases removed from V and 1 base from J, the gap between germline ends came to 8 bases. Germline V CDR1 and CDR2: LNHNV, YYDKDF (reference sequence). Comments on this clonotype: Its matching antigen is unknown.

This TCR derives from a girl aged 10-17 years with multiple sclerosis. The chain combines TRBV15 with TRBJ1-1; D remains ambiguous. Sequencing was done on a sample of blood. The CDR3 region is CATSPTRNTEAFF. The CDR3 DNA follows: TGTGCCACCAGCCCCACAAGGAACACTGAAGCTTTCTTT.